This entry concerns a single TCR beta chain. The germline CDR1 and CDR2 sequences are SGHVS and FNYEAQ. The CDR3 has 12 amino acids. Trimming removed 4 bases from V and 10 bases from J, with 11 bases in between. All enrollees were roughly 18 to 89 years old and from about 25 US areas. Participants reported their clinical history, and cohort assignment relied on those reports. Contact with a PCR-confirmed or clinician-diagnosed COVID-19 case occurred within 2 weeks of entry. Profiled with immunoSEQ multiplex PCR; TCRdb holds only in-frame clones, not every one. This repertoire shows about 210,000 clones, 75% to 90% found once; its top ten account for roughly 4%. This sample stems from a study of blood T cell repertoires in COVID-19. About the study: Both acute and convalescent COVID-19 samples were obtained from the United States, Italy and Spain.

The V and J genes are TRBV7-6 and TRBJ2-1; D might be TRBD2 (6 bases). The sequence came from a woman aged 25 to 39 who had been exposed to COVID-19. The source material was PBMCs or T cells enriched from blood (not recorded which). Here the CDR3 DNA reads TGTGCCAGCAGCTCGGAGGGGAGGGAGCAGTTCTTC. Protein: CASSSEGREQFF.